Each of the 16 T cell receptor beta chains below was sequenced from the same sample in a study of blood T cell repertoires in COVID-19 (dated by TCRdb to 2018 to 2020). Preparation of the library involved the immunoSEQ multiplex PCR assay. Held by TCRdb, this immuneACCESS table contains in-frame sequences only and omits some clones. Under half of the omission traces to an unresolved V gene where checked; the cause of the rest is unknown. Here the sample has under 300,000 clones; roughly 87% occur a single time. The top ten clones comprise approximately 0.8% of the sample. Source material: peripheral blood. These receptors were taken from a woman under 40 with acute or convalescent COVID-19.

The chain carries TRBV6-6 and TRBJ2-7, with TRBD1 as a possible D gene (6 bases). Germline assignment: CDR1 MNHNY and CDR2 SVGAGI (reference sequence). V lost 7 bases and J lost 1, with 11 bases in between. This CDR3 spans 13 amino acids. CDR3 nucleotides: TGTGCCAGCAAACGCGGACAGTCCTACGAGCAGTACTTC. It specifies CASKRGQSYEQYF.

V and J are TRBV9 and TRBJ2-4; 10 nucleotides match TRBD2. The germline gives CDR1 SGDLS, CDR2 YYNGEE. The CDR3 extends over 17 amino acids. V was clipped by 0 bases and J by 5 bases; unmatched bases: 8. CDR3 DNA sequence: TGTGCCAGCAGCGTAGACCCACTAGCGGGAATCGAAAACATTCAGTACTTC. Protein product: CASSVDPLAGIENIQYF.

This clone was recorded a few times. This chain connects TRBV29-1 to TRBJ1-2; D unclear. Trimming pared 0 bases from V and 2 bases from J, leaving 7 bases between. The CDR3 runs to 13 residues. Germline lookup yields CDR1 SQVTM and CDR2 ANQGSEA. CDR3: CSVEEQTNYGYTF. DNA of the CDR3: TGCAGCGTTGAAGAACAGACGAACTATGGCTACACCTTC.

The chain uses TRBV5-1 and TRBJ2-7; 13 bases are shared with TRBD2. The CDR3 totals 19 residues. Germline CDR1 reads SGHRS; CDR2 reads YFSETQ. V dropped 4 bases and J dropped 4; count of bases not matched to a gene: 17. The CDR3 DNA follows: TGCGCCAGCAGCATCTGGACGGGCTGGGGGACTAGCGGGGCTTACGAGCAGTACTTC. Protein sequence: CASSIWTGWGTSGAYEQYF.

The V call is TRBV5-4, the J call TRBJ2-7; 9 bases line up with TRBD1. With V trimmed by 0 bases and J by 3 bases, 7 bases remained unmatched. Germline V lookup: CDR1 SGHNT, CDR2 YYREEE (reference sequence). The CDR3 loop spans 16 amino acids. The CDR3 region is CASSLGVRQGDYEQYF. In nucleotides, the CDR3 is TGTGCCAGCAGCTTGGGGGTCCGACAGGGGGACTACGAGCAGTACTTC.

The V call is TRBV9, the J call TRBJ2-2; 7 bases line up with TRBD1. The CDR3 has 15 residues. Trimming cost V 0 bases and J 8 bases; bases outside gene matches: 7. Germline V lookup: CDR1 SGDLS, CDR2 YYNGEE. The DNA for the CDR3 is TGTGCCAGCAGCGTAGTGGCACAGGGGACGGGGGAGCTGTTTTTT. Translation gives CASSVVAQGTGELFF.

J is TRBJ1-1 and V is TRBV12-3 or TRBV12-4, with 9 bases aligning to TRBD1. V lost 6 bases to trimming and J lost 11 bases; unmatched junction nucleotides: 7. The CDR3 sequence is 12 residues long. The CDR3: CASSGDRGRAFF. In nucleotides, the CDR3 is TGTGCCAGCAGCGGTGACAGGGGGAGGGCTTTCTTT.

This chain uses TRBV9 with TRBJ2-7; 10 bases map to TRBD2. J gave up 4 bases and V 2 bases, and 6 bases lay outside the gene matches. The CDR3 is 15 amino acids. Germline values: CDR1 SGDLS, CDR2 YYNGEE. The DNA for the CDR3 is TGTGCCAGCAGCGTTGAGCGGGAGGGACCGTACGAGCAGTACTTC. This gives the protein CASSVEREGPYEQYF.

The chain couples TRBV7-9 to TRBJ2-5; D remains ambiguous. Germline CDR1 and CDR2: SEHNR and FQNEAQ (reference sequence). The CDR3 has 13 residues. Trimming took 6 bases from V and 1 from J, leaving 9 bases between them. The CDR3 DNA sequence: TGTGCCAGCAGAGCAGACTCCCAAGAGACCCAGTACTTC. As protein: CASRADSQETQYF.

The J gene is TRBJ1-3, the V gene TRBV30, with TRBD1 matching over 7 bases. V lost 2 bases, J lost 2 bases, and 9 bases stayed unmatched. The CDR3 is 16 amino acids. Looked up from germline, CDR1 is GTSNPN and CDR2 is SVGIG (reference sequence). CDR3 DNA sequence: TGTGCCTGGAGTAGTCTCGACAGGGCAACTGGAAACACCATATATTTT. It codes for CAWSSLDRATGNTIYF.

The genes are TRBV11-3 and TRBJ2-2, with TRBD1 as a possible D gene (6 bases). Germline CDR1 is SGHNT and CDR2 is YENEEA. The length of the CDR3 is 16 residues. V dropped 5 bases and J dropped 0 bases, with 13 bases sitting between them. CDR3 sequence (DNA): TGTGCCAGCAGCCACCAGACAGGTCCGAACACCGGGGAGCTGTTTTTT. Translation: CASSHQTGPNTGELFF.

This chain joins TRBV6-5 and TRBJ2-7; 9 bases match TRBD1. V was pared by 5 bases and J by 9 bases, with 5 bases of the junction left unmatched. The CDR3 extends over 12 amino acids. Germline CDR1 MNHEY, CDR2 SVGAGI. CDR3 sequence reads: CASSPGQGRQYF. The CDR3 nucleotides are TGTGCCAGCAGTCCTGGACAGGGGCGGCAGTACTTC.

The genes are TRBV24-1 and TRBJ1-5, with D maybe TRBD1 (5 bases). V gave up 2 bases and J gave up 2 bases, with 9 bases separating them. The CDR3 is made up of 15 amino acids. Per the germline V gene, CDR1 is KGHDR and CDR2 is SFDVKD. The CDR3 loop is CATSDSGWGNQPQHF. The DNA of the CDR3 is TGTGCCACCAGTGATTCAGGGTGGGGCAATCAGCCCCAGCATTTT.

The J gene is TRBJ2-2, the V gene TRBV6-2 or TRBV6-3, with D tentatively TRBD1 (6 bases). Looked up from germline, CDR1 is MNHEY and CDR2 is SVGEGT. The CDR3 is 14 residues long. The V end lost 3 bases, the J end lost 6 bases, and 11 bases lay between the germline ends. CDR3 residues: CASSYGGAAGELFF. CDR3 DNA sequence: TGTGCCAGCAGTTATGGGGGCGCGGCCGGGGAGCTGTTTTTT.

The chain joins TRBV7-2 to TRBJ2-2, with 8 bases identical to TRBD1. Germline V gene sequence: CDR1 SGHTA, CDR2 FQGNSA. The trim removed 3 bases at V and 8 bases at J, leaving 11 bases unmatched. The CDR3 runs to 16 residues. This CDR3 is CASSFDRDRGSGELFF. The CDR3 coding sequence is TGTGCCAGCAGCTTCGACCGCGACAGGGGCTCGGGGGAGCTGTTTTTT.

The genes are TRBV5-5 and TRBJ2-7; TRBD2 matches at 10 bases. The CDR3 covers 15 residues. With V trimmed by 5 bases and J by 2 bases, 7 bases remained unmatched. The germline CDR1 and CDR2 sequences are SGHKS and YYEKEE (reference sequence). CDR3 sequence: CASRYATSGPYEQYF. DNA of the CDR3: TGTGCCAGCAGATACGCGACTAGCGGGCCCTACGAGCAGTACTTC.